Presented here are 4 T cell receptor beta chains from one specimen sequenced in a study of cytomegalovirus exposure and HLA in healthy donors. Primers included in the PCR were 60 Vbeta and 13 Jbeta primers. The repertoire was sequenced with immunoSEQ multiplex PCR; TCRdb's copy has only in-frame clones and lacks some. The table shows nearly 110,000 clones, with about four fifths occurring only once. The sequenced sample consisted of PBMCs. These receptors came from a man younger than 45 in good health and CMV-seropositive.

This chain links TRBV6-5 with TRBJ2-3; 8 bases agree with TRBD1. V was clipped by 9 bases and J by 5 bases; unmatched bases: 10. This CDR3 has 14 amino acids. Germline CDR1 reads MNHEY; CDR2 reads SVGAGI. DNA of the CDR3: TGTGCCAGTAGCACAGGGGGTGAAGGAGATACGCAGTATTTT. It translates to CASSTGGEGDTQYF.

Concerning this clone itself: Sequence at one end of the junction differs from germline and may be a read error. This chain joins TRBV25-1 and TRBJ2-1, with TRBD1 identical over 7 bases. Germline V gene data show CDR1 as MGHDK and CDR2 as SYGVNS. This CDR3 region has 16 residues. This CDR3 is CASSDHRGLSYNERFF. The CDR3 coding sequence is TGTGCCAGCAGTGACCACAGGGGTCTTTCCTACAATGAGCGGTTCTTC.

This clone was recorded once. The chain carries TRBV6-6 and TRBJ2-2; 7 bases map to TRBD1. CDR1 is MNHNY and CDR2 is SVGAGI in the germline V gene (reference sequence). Trimming at V came to 5 bases and at J to 1 base, leaving 1 base not matched to a gene. The CDR3 extends over 14 amino acids. CDR3 nucleotides: TGTGCCAGCAGTCGGGACAGGAACACCGGGGAGCTGTTTTTT. Its protein is CASSRDRNTGELFF.

The rearrangement joins TRBV4-1 to TRBJ2-1; D possibly corresponds to TRBD1 (6 bases). This CDR3 has 14 residues. Germline values: CDR1 MGHRA, CDR2 YSYEKL. V shed 4 bases and J shed 6 bases, with 13 bases lying between them. The CDR3 protein is CASSLRGGPNEQFF. DNA of the CDR3: TGCGCCAGCAGCCTACGAGGGGGTCCCAATGAGCAGTTCTTC.